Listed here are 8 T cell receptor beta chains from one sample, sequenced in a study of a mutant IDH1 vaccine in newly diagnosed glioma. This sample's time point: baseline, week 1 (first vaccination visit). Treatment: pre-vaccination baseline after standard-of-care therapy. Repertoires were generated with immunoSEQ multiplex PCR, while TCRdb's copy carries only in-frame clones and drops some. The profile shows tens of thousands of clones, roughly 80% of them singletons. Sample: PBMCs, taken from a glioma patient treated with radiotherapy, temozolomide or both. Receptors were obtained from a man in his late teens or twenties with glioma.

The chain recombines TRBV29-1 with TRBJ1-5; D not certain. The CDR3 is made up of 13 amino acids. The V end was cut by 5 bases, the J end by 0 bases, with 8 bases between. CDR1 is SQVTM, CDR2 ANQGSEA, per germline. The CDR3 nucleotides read TGCAGCGTTCTTGAAGGTAGCAATCAGCCCCAGCATTTT. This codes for CSVLEGSNQPQHF.

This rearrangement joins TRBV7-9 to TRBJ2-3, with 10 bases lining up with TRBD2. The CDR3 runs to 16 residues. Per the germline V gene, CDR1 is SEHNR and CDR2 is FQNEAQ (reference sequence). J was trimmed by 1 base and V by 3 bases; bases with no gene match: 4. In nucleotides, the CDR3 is TGTGCCAGCAGCTTTACAGCGGGGGGGGGCACAGATACGCAGTATTTT. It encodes CASSFTAGGGTDTQYF.

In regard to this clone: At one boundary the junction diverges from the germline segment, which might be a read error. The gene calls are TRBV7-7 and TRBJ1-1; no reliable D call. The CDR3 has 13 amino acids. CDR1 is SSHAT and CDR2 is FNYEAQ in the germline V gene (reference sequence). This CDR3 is CASSTDMNTEAFF. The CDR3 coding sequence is TGTGCTAGCAGCACAGATATGAACACTGAAGCTTTCTTT.

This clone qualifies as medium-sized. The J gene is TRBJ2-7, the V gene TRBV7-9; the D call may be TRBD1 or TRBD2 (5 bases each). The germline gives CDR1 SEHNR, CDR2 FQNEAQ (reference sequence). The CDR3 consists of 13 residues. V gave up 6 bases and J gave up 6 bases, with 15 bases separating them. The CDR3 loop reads CASSRDPSLEQYF. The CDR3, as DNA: TGTGCCAGCAGTCGGGACCCTTCCCTCGAGCAGTACTTC.

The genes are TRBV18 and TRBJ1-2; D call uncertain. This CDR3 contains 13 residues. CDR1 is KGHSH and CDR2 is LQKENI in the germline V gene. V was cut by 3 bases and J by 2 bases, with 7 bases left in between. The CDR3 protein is CASSPGLNYGYTF. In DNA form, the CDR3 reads TGTGCCAGCTCACCCGGACTAAACTATGGCTACACCTTC.

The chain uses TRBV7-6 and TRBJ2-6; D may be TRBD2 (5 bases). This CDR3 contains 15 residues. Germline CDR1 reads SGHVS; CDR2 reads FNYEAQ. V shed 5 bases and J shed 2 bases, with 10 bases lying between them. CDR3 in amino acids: CASSPSGTGANVLTF. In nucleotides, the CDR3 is TGTGCCAGCAGCCCGAGCGGAACTGGGGCCAACGTCCTGACTTTC.

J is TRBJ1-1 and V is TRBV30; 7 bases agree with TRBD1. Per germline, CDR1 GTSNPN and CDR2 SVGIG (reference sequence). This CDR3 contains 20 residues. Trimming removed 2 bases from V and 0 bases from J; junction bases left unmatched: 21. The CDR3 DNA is TGTGCCTGGAGTCCCCCACGGGACAGCTTGACTGTTTTGATGAACACTGAAGCTTTCTTT. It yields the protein CAWSPPRDSLTVLMNTEAFF. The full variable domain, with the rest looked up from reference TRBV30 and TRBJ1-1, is SQTIHQWPATLVQPVGSPLSLECTVEGTSNPNLYWYRQAAGRGLQLLFYSVGIGQISSEVPQNLSASRPQDRQFILSSKKLLLSDSGFYLCAWSPPRDSLTVLMNTEAFFGQGTRLTVV.

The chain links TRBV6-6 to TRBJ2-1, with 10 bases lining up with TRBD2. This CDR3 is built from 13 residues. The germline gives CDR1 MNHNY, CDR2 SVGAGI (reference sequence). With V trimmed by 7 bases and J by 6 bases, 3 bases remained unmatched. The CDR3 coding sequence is TGTGCCAGCACCCTAGCGGGAGCCAATGAGCAGTTCTTC. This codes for CASTLAGANEQFF.